What follows are 21 T cell receptor beta chains derived from one specimen sequenced in a study of tumor and adjacent non-tumor tissue in lung cancer. A modified ARM-PCR protocol with three rounds of nested PCR amplified TCRbeta. One entry per CDR3 protein results from TCRdb running MiXCR on the multiplex PCR reads. The sample includes about 120,000 distinct CDR3 sequences, 55% to 75% of them seen just once. The template was RNA from unsorted bulk tissue. The sample taken for sequencing was lung tumor tissue. The receptors shown here come from a young man with non-small cell lung cancer.

Note on this clonotype: A single base separates this from a much larger clone, so it may be a read error. J is TRBJ1-1 and V is TRBV6-1, with D uncertain. CDR3 length: 11 residues. CDR1 is MNHNS, CDR2 SASEGT, per germline. The CDR3 loop is CVTTFITEAFF. The CDR3 DNA reads TGTGTCACGACATTCATCACTGAAGCTTTCTTT.

The gene calls are TRBV6-1 and TRBJ1-1; the D is unclear. The CDR3 totals 15 residues. Looked up from germline, CDR1 is MNHNS and CDR2 is SASEGT. The ends were cut back, 1 base at V and 6 bases at J, with 15 bases in the middle. CDR3 DNA: TGTGCCAGCAGTGAAGTACGGAGTCTTGGGGCTGAAGCTTTCTTT. The encoded protein is CASSEVRSLGAEAFF.

This clonotype has at least ten counts. The V and J genes are TRBV20-1 and TRBJ2-7; perhaps D is TRBD1 or TRBD2 (5 bases each). This CDR3 spans 15 amino acids. CDR1 and CDR2 (germline): DFQATT, SNEGSKA (reference sequence). V gave up 3 bases and J gave up 3 bases, with 18 bases separating them. CDR3 sequence (DNA): TGCAGTGCTAGCGGGATTGGTGGCAGGGTCTACGAGCAGTACTTC. It translates to CSASGIGGRVYEQYF.

Note on this clonotype: An end of the junction does not agree with germline; a read error may underlie this. The chain employs TRBV20-1 and TRBJ2-7; D possibly corresponds to TRBD2 (5 bases). The CDR3 consists of 13 residues. Germline-derived CDR1 and CDR2 are DFQATT and SNEGSKA (reference sequence). For the CDR3, the DNA is TGCAGTGCTAGCGGGGAAGATGTTTACGAGCAGTGCTTC. Its translation: CSASGEDVYEQCF.

Worth noting for this clonotype: This may be a read error, as it is one base from a much larger clone. The V and J genes are TRBV12-3 or TRBV12-4 and TRBJ1-2; D call uncertain. Trimming pared 7 bases from V and 6 bases from J, leaving 12 bases between. The length of the CDR3 is 12 residues. For the CDR3, the DNA is TGTGCCAGCACCCGGGAGGAAAATGGCTACACCTTC. It codes for CASTREENGYTF.

This clonotype showed up just a few times. A read error is possible here, since a much larger clone lies one base away. The CDR3: CASNPRRDNEQFF. CDR3 sequence (DNA): TGTGCCAGCAATCCGAGACGCGACAATGAGCAGTTCTTC. V is TRBV12-3 or TRBV12-4 and J is TRBJ2-1, with D unclear. CDR3 size: 13 residues. Between the trimmed V and J ends, which lost 7 bases and 5 bases, there was a span of 12 bases.

This clonotype was seen ten or more times. The V and J genes are TRBV12-3 or TRBV12-4 and TRBJ2-7; D is ambiguous. The CDR3 is made up of 11 amino acids. V shed 8 bases and J shed 3 bases, with 8 bases lying between them. The CDR3 reads CASGKYYEQYF. The DNA of the CDR3 is TGTGCCAGCGGGAAGTACTACGAGCAGTACTTC.

In the case of this clonotype: Being one base from a much bigger clone, this may be a read error. The chain combines TRBV5-4 with TRBJ1-4; no firm D call. From germline, CDR1 is SGHNT and CDR2 YYREEE (reference sequence). The CDR3 extends over 15 amino acids. CDR3 protein: CTSSLATSTNEKLFF. CDR3 bases: TGTACCAGCAGCTTGGCCACCTCAACTAATGAAAAACTGTTTTTT.

About this clonotype itself: Being one base from a much bigger clone, this may be a read error. The conserved phenylalanine or tryptophan normally closing the CDR3 is absent here, so this likely arose from a read error. It is unclear where the CDR3 begins or ends on the DNA, so no DNA is shown, and the CDR3 is as TCRdb lists it. CDR3 sequence reads: CASTQPEAGTDGYTS. The rearrangement uses TRBV21-1 and TRBJ1-2. TRBV21-1 is a known pseudogene. From its first to its last residue, the CDR3 has 15 amino acids.

To note about this clonotype: Since a much larger clone is just one base distant, this may be a read error. This chain's CDR3 is CANRSGTTNTGELFF. CDR3 nucleotide sequence: TGTGCCAACAGGTCCGGGACTACGAACACCGGGGAGCTGTTTTTT. The rearrangement links TRBV6-5 to TRBJ2-2; 7 bases agree with TRBD2. The germline gives CDR1 MNHEY, CDR2 SVGAGI. V lost 10 bases, J lost 0 bases, and 8 bases stayed unmatched. The CDR3 extends over 15 amino acids.

This clonotype was picked up one time. A much bigger clone sits one base away, suggesting this may be a read error. The V and J genes are TRBV20-1 and TRBJ1-1; D is uncertain. Trimming cost V 4 bases and J 5 bases, with 11 bases left between them. The CDR3 runs to 12 residues. CDR1 is DFQATT and CDR2 is SNEGSKA in the germline V gene (reference sequence). CDR3 in amino acids: CSAKLRSTEAFF. The CDR3 region has the DNA TGCAGTGCTAAACTCCGGAGTACTGAAGCTTTCTTT.

A remark on this clonotype: A much larger clone sits a single nucleotide away, making a read error possible. The gene calls are TRBV5-1 and TRBJ2-7, with 8 nucleotides matching TRBD1. The CDR3 runs to 15 residues. Germline loops: CDR1 SGHRS, CDR2 YFSETQ. The CDR3 region is CANSLSGQASYEQYF. The CDR3 DNA is TGCGCCAACAGCTTGTCGGGACAGGCAAGTTACGAGCAGTACTTC.

A word on this clonotype: A much larger clone sits a single nucleotide away, making a read error possible. The chain combines TRBV6-5 with TRBJ2-7, with D tentatively TRBD1 (5 bases). The CDR3 runs to 15 residues. The germline gives CDR1 MNHEY, CDR2 SVGAGI. Trimming stripped 3 bases from V and 3 bases from J, with 15 bases between. The CDR3 protein is CASSYPGKGIYEQYF. The CDR3, as DNA: TGTGCCAGCAGTTATCCAGGGAAAGGCATCTACGAGCAGTACTTC.

The table lists this clonotype with a count of one. Possible read error: a much larger clone is one base away. The chain recombines TRBV12-3 or TRBV12-4 with TRBJ2-4, with a possible D match to TRBD1 (6 bases). This CDR3 spans 14 amino acids. V lost 6 bases and J 5 bases, leaving 14 bases between the germline ends. DNA of the CDR3: TGTGCCAGCAGCCCTGAACAGGGCGAAAACATTCAGTACTTC. This translates into CASSPEQGENIQYF.

As for this clonotype: This may stem from a read error, because a much larger clone lies one nucleotide away. The chain has TRBV6-2 or TRBV6-3 and TRBJ2-2; D is undetermined. Germline V lookup: CDR1 MNHEY, CDR2 SVGEGT. The CDR3 covers 14 residues. The CDR3 DNA reads as TGTGCCAGCAATTACTATTGGAGCACCGGGGAGCTGTTTTTT. Translation gives CASNYYWSTGELFF.

In the case of this clonotype: An end of the junction does not agree with germline; a read error may underlie this. The CDR3 spells CSAAGTSGKVEQCF. CDR3 coding DNA: TGCAGCGCGGCAGGGACTAGCGGGAAGGTCGAGCAGTGCTTC. This chain joins TRBV29-1 and TRBJ2-7; the match to TRBD2 covers 13 bases. This CDR3 comprises 14 residues. Germline V gives CDR1 SQVTM, CDR2 ANQGSEA.

This clonotype appeared a single time. This sequence joins TRBV4-3 and TRBJ2-5; 11 bases match TRBD1. CDR1 and CDR2 (germline): LGHNA, YSLEER. The CDR3 is 15 residues long. The trim removed 8 bases at V and 3 bases at J, leaving 8 bases unmatched. The CDR3 is CASHQRGQGEETQYF. DNA of the CDR3: TGCGCCAGCCACCAGAGGGGACAGGGGGAAGAGACCCAGTACTTC.

This clonotype appeared a few times. A much larger clone differs from this one at a single base, so this may be a read error. This sequence joins TRBV20-1 and TRBJ1-1, with D possibly being TRBD1 (5 bases). This CDR3 spans 13 amino acids. In germline, CDR1 is DFQATT, CDR2 SNEGSKA (reference sequence). CDR3 protein: CGARGSRRGEAFF. The CDR3 region has the DNA TGCGGTGCCCGCGGGTCCAGGAGGGGTGAAGCTTTCTTT.

On this clonotype: A much more abundant neighbour one base away suggests this may be a read error. The CDR3 sequence is CAINQRRTSEQFF. In DNA, the CDR3 is TGTGCCATCAACCAGCGCCGGACAAGTGAGCAGTTCTTC. This chain uses TRBV10-3 with TRBJ2-1; TRBD1 is a possible D gene (5 bases). The germline V gene has CDR1 ENHRY and CDR2 SYGVKD. This CDR3 has 13 amino acids. V lost 7 bases and J lost 9, with 16 bases in between.

This clonotype was seen ten or more times. The chain joins TRBV6-2 or TRBV6-3 to TRBJ2-1; D uncertain. The CDR3 loop spans 16 amino acids. Germline values: CDR1 MNHEY, CDR2 SVGEGT. Trimming shortened V by 0 bases and J by 6 bases, and 15 bases separated the two germline ends. The CDR3 here is CASSYSVQRVSNEQFF. Written as DNA, the CDR3 is TGTGCCAGCAGTTACTCGGTACAGCGTGTAAGCAATGAGCAGTTCTTC.

A note on this clonotype: A much larger clonotype is one base distant, so this may be a read error. The chain recombines TRBV7-8 with TRBJ1-1; a weak D match, TRBD1 (5 bases). This CDR3 spans 14 amino acids. The V gene's germline CDR1 is SGHVS and CDR2 FQNEAQ. The V end was cut by 5 bases, the J end by 5 bases, with 15 bases between. For the CDR3, the DNA is TGTGCCAGCAGCCCGGGGGGTCCTGAGACTGAAGCTTTCTTT. It yields the protein CASSPGGPETEAFF.